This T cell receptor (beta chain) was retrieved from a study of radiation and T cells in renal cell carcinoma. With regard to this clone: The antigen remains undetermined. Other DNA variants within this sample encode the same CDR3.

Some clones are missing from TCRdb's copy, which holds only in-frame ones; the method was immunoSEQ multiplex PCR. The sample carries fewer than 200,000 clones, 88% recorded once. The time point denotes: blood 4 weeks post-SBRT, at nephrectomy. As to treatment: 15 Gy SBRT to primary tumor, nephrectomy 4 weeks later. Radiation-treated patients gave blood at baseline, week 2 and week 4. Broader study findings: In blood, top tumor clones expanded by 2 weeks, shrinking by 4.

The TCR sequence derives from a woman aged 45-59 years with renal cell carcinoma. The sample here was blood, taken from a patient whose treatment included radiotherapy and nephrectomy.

The CDR3 protein is CASSVAGRETQYF. DNA of the CDR3: TGTGCCAGCAGCGTAGCAGGGCGGGAGACCCAGTACTTC. This chain connects TRBV9 to TRBJ2-5; D may be TRBD1 (5 bases). Trimming cost V 0 bases and J 5 bases, with 8 bases left between them. Germline assignment: CDR1 SGDLS and CDR2 YYNGEE. The CDR3 is made up of 13 amino acids.